This entry lists 17 T cell receptor beta chains sequenced from one sample in a study of blood T cell repertoires in COVID-19. The data were produced by immunoSEQ multiplex PCR, yet TCRdb's version contains in-frame clones alone and is incomplete. Of 200,000 to 250,000 clones listed, 75% to 90% were seen once; the top ten hold about 3.5%. The sequencing input was PBMCs or T cells enriched from blood (not recorded which). These receptors were collected from a woman in her thirties who had been exposed to COVID-19.

The chain couples TRBV29-1 to TRBJ2-7, with TRBD2 identical over 11 bases. Germline trimming cut 1 base from V and 3 bases from J; bases unmatched to any gene: 5. The CDR3 spans 15 residues. Germline V gene sequence: CDR1 SQVTM, CDR2 ANQGSEA. The CDR3 sequence is CSVEGGTSGGYEQYF. CDR3 sequence (DNA): TGCAGCGTTGAAGGAGGGACTAGCGGAGGCTACGAGCAGTACTTC.

The chain is built from TRBV13 and TRBJ1-3; 9 nucleotides match TRBD1. V shed 0 bases, J shed 0 bases, and the junction held 3 bases outside the gene matches. This CDR3 comprises 17 residues. Germline CDR1 is PRHDT and CDR2 is FYEKMQ (reference sequence). CDR3 amino acids: CASSLGAGQGSGNTIYF. Here the CDR3 DNA reads TGTGCCAGCAGCTTAGGGGCGGGACAGGGCTCTGGAAACACCATATATTTT.

The chain recombines TRBV6-5 with TRBJ1-2; D remains unclear. V shed 6 bases and J shed 2 bases, with 4 bases lying between them. The germline V gene encodes CDR1 MNHEY and CDR2 SVGAGI. The CDR3 runs 11 residues. CDR3 sequence (DNA): TGTGCCAGCAGGCAGAACTATGGCTACACCTTC. Translation gives CASRQNYGYTF.

This chain connects TRBV5-5 to TRBJ1-1, with TRBD1 identical over 8 bases. The CDR3 is 20 residues long. V gave up 1 base and J gave up 4 bases; unmatched junction bases: 21. Germline CDR1 and CDR2: SGHKS and YYEKEE (reference sequence). The CDR3 region is CASSLTRRSAERRGRTEAFF. The CDR3 DNA reads as TGTGCCAGCAGCTTGACCCGCCGTAGCGCCGAGCGCAGGGGGCGCACTGAAGCTTTCTTT.

This chain uses TRBV27 with TRBJ2-3; D gene uncertain. V was shortened by 11 bases and J by 4 bases, with 10 bases between the two germline ends. CDR1 MNHEY and CDR2 SMNVEV come from the germline V gene (reference sequence). This CDR3 has 11 residues. CDR3 bases: TGTGCCGTCGAAAGCGCAGATACGCAGTATTTT. This encodes CAVESADTQYF.

The gene calls are TRBV3-1 (or the pseudogene TRBV3-2) and TRBJ2-5, with 11 bases identical to TRBD1. Trimming cost V 4 bases and J 5 bases; bases outside gene matches: 6. The germline CDR1 and CDR2 sequences are LGHDT and YNNKEL (reference sequence). The CDR3 extends over 15 amino acids. CDR3 bases: TGTGCCAGCAGCCTTGGGACAGGGGGAGGGGAGACCCAGTACTTC. Translating it yields CASSLGTGGGETQYF.

The chain has TRBV29-1 and TRBJ1-5; 7 nucleotides match TRBD1. The germline V gene has CDR1 SQVTM and CDR2 ANQGSEA. J gave up 6 bases and V 4 bases, and 3 bases lay outside the gene matches. The CDR3 is made up of 12 amino acids. The CDR3 bases are TGCAGCGTTGGACAGGGAGGTCAGCCCCAGCATTTT. Translating it yields CSVGQGGQPQHF.

The V and J genes are TRBV2 and TRBJ1-5; D unclear. The germline V gene encodes CDR1 SNHLY and CDR2 FYNNEI. V was clipped by 6 bases and J by 2 bases, with 14 bases between them. CDR3 length: 15 residues. Here the CDR3 DNA reads TGTGCCAGCAGGAGACACGTCGGGGGCAATCAGCCCCAGCATTTT. It encodes CASRRHVGGNQPQHF.

The chain has TRBV15 and TRBJ2-7; the match to TRBD1 covers 7 bases. The CDR3 consists of 15 residues. The trim removed 0 bases at V and 2 bases at J, leaving 4 bases unmatched. Germline V gives CDR1 LNHNV, CDR2 YYDKDF (reference sequence). CDR3: CATSREGTVPYEQYF. The CDR3 nucleotides read TGTGCCACCAGCAGAGAAGGGACAGTCCCCTACGAGCAGTACTTC.

The J gene is TRBJ1-6, the V gene TRBV6-2 or TRBV6-3; no definite D call. This CDR3 contains 16 residues. V lost 4 bases and J lost 0, with 10 bases in between. The V gene's germline CDR1 is MNHEY and CDR2 SVGEGT. The CDR3 DNA is TGTGCCAGCAGTTTTCCGGGAAGCTCCTATAATTCACCCCTCCACTTT. Encoded protein: CASSFPGSSYNSPLHF.

The rearrangement uses TRBV28 and TRBJ2-6, with a tentative D call TRBD2 (7 bases). There are 17 residues in the CDR3. Trimming removed 5 bases from V and 0 bases from J, with 14 bases in between. The germline gives CDR1 MDHEN, CDR2 SYDVKM. The CDR3 sequence: CASSHGGTPSGANVLTF. Here the CDR3 DNA reads TGTGCCAGCAGTCACGGGGGGACACCCTCTGGGGCCAACGTCCTGACTTTC.

A single count supports this clone. The same CDR3 also results from other DNA sequences found in this sample. The chain uses TRBV28 and TRBJ1-2; D not certain. Germline CDR1 and CDR2: MDHEN and SYDVKM. The CDR3 is 11 amino acids. Trimming left V 5 bases short and J 5 bases short, with 6 bases between. CDR3 nucleotides: TGTGCCAGCAGTGGCCAGTATGGCTACACCTTC. It is translated as CASSGQYGYTF.

The chain is built from TRBV3-1 (or the pseudogene TRBV3-2) and TRBJ2-1; unclear D gene. Germline CDR1 and CDR2: LGHDT and YNNKEL (reference sequence). Trimming shortened V by 0 bases and J by 8 bases, and 17 bases separated the two germline ends. This CDR3 spans 16 amino acids. CDR3 nucleotides: TGTGCCAGCAGCCAAGATTTAACCGCTTCATTAGATGAGCAGTTCTTC. Its protein product is CASSQDLTASLDEQFF.

This clone was recorded once. The chain couples TRBV5-1 to TRBJ2-7; no reliable D call. CDR3 length: 17 residues. Germline-derived CDR1 and CDR2 are SGHRS and YFSETQ. Between the trimmed V and J ends, which lost 0 bases and 4 bases, there was a span of 20 bases. CDR3 residues: CASSLELVLLFGYEQYF. The CDR3 nucleotides read TGCGCCAGCAGCTTGGAATTGGTCCTACTTTTCGGGTACGAGCAGTACTTC.

This chain uses TRBV5-1 with TRBJ2-1; 13 bases fit TRBD2. The V segment lost 4 bases and the J segment 1 base; nucleotides outside the gene matches: 8. The CDR3 is 18 residues long. The V gene's germline CDR1 is SGHRS and CDR2 YFSETQ. The CDR3 loop reads CASSGGLAGSRSYNEQFF. The CDR3 DNA sequence: TGCGCCAGCAGCGGGGGACTAGCGGGATCAAGATCCTACAATGAGCAGTTCTTC. Drawing the rest from reference TRBV5-1 and TRBJ2-1, the complete variable domain is KAGVTQTPRYLIKTRGQQVTLSCSPISGHRSVSWYQQTPGQGLQFLFEYFSETQRNKGNFPGRFSGRQFSNSRSEMNVSTLELGDSALYLCASSGGLAGSRSYNEQFFGPGTRLTVL.

The rearrangement uses TRBV5-1 and TRBJ2-7; 9 bases fit TRBD1. Germline CDR1 and CDR2: SGHRS and YFSETQ. Trimming cost V 4 bases and J 3 bases; bases outside gene matches: 8. The CDR3 consists of 15 residues. CDR3 nucleotide sequence: TGCGCCAGCAGCAGGTCCGGGACAGGGTTCTACGAGCAGTACTTC. As protein: CASSRSGTGFYEQYF.

The chain uses TRBV25-1 and TRBJ1-3, with D possibly TRBD1 on 5 matching bases. This CDR3 spans 15 amino acids. Germline V CDR1 and CDR2: MGHDK, SYGVNS. The germline V and J ends were trimmed by 5 bases and 0 bases, with 11 bases remaining between them. DNA of the CDR3: TGTGCCAGCAGTTCCTTACAGGCCTCTGGAAACACCATATATTTT. This sequence encodes CASSSLQASGNTIYF.